This T cell receptor beta chain is from a study of T cell responses to AZD1222 COVID-19 vaccine. Sequencing was performed with immunoSEQ multiplex PCR; in TCRdb, only in-frame clones are kept and a portion is missing. The data hold tens of thousands of clones, with around 88% observed a single time. The V gene's germline CDR1 is SGHRS and CDR2 YFSETQ. The V gene end was trimmed by 2 bases and the J gene end by 4 bases; junction bases not matched to a gene: 8. There are 15 residues in the CDR3. Sequencing was performed on peripheral blood, taken on day 0 of AZD1222 vaccination. The chain couples TRBV5-1 to TRBJ2-5; 7 positions match TRBD1. This receptor was identified in an adult in good health. The CDR3 DNA sequence: TGCGCCAGCAGCTTAGGGAACAGGGGTGTAGAGACCCAGTACTTC. This translates into CASSLGNRGVETQYF.